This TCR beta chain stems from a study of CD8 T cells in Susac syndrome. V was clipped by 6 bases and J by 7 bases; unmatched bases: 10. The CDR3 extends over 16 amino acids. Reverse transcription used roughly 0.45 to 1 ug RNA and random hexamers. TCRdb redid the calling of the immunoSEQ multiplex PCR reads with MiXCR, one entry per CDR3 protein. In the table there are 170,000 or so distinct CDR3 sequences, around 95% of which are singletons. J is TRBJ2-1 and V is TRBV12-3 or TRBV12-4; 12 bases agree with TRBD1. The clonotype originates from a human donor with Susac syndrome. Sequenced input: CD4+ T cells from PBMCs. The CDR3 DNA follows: TGTGCCAGCAGCCCAACGGGACAGGGGGCGTCGAATGAGCAGTTCTTC. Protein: CASSPTGQGASNEQFF.